The 27 T cell receptor beta chains listed next were all sequenced from one sample in a study of T-cell reconstitution after alpha-beta-depleted transplantation in children. Unique molecular identifiers tagged the TCRbeta library. Each CDR3 protein gets one entry after TCRdb re-called the PCR reads with MiXCR. The repertoire holds hundreds of thousands of distinct CDR3 sequences, with roughly 23% as singletons. Here the sequenced sample was PBMCs, taken before TCRalphabeta/CD19-depleted stem cell transplant. The receptors originated from a girl aged 2 to 10 with Fanconi anemia, due to receive a stem cell transplant.

This clonotype was observed many times. V is TRBV20-1 and J is TRBJ1-2; D is unclear. The CDR3 spans 15 residues. Germline V gene sequence: CDR1 DFQATT, CDR2 SNEGSKA (reference sequence). Trimming stripped 3 bases from V and 5 bases from J, with 19 bases between. The CDR3 DNA sequence: TGCAGTGCTAGTGGGAACGGCAGAAGTTTTTATGGCTACACCTTC. Its protein is CSASGNGRSFYGYTF.

This clonotype came up many times. The chain carries TRBV9 and TRBJ2-1; 8 bases are a match to TRBD2. V gave up 3 bases and J gave up 9 bases; unmatched junction bases: 8. CDR1 and CDR2 (germline): SGDLS, YYNGEE. This CDR3 is 14 amino acids long. CDR3 in DNA: TGTGCCAGCAGCGCGAGCGGGAGAGACACTGAGCAGTTCTTC. Its translation: CASSASGRDTEQFF.

This clonotype showed up many times. The chain recombines TRBV20-1 with TRBJ2-3, with D maybe TRBD1 (6 bases). V was trimmed by 4 bases and J by 0 bases, leaving 11 bases between them. From germline, CDR1 is DFQATT and CDR2 SNEGSKA (reference sequence). This CDR3 is built from 14 residues. In DNA form, the CDR3 reads TGCAGTGCTATCCGGGACATAAGCACAGATACGCAGTATTTT. This encodes CSAIRDISTDTQYF.

This clonotype was counted between two and nine times. The CDR3 protein is CASKRDTNTGELFF. The CDR3 DNA is TGTGCCAGCAAGAGGGACACGAACACCGGGGAGCTGTTTTTT. The chain carries TRBV25-1 and TRBJ2-2; D may be TRBD1 (6 bases). Per germline, CDR1 MGHDK and CDR2 SYGVNS. Trimming cost V 7 bases and J 0 bases, with 9 bases left between them. The CDR3 spans 14 residues.

The chain couples TRBV4-2 to TRBJ2-1; possibly TRBD1 for D (6 bases). The CDR3 spans 15 residues. The V and J ends lost 0 bases and 6 bases respectively, with 12 bases between them. CDR1 LGHNA and CDR2 YNFKEQ come from the germline V gene. The CDR3 DNA reads TGTGCCAGCAGCCAAGAAGCAGGGGTGAGCAATGAGCAGTTCTTC. It specifies CASSQEAGVSNEQFF.

This clonotype was found a few times. J is TRBJ1-1 and V is TRBV28; no clear D. Germline V gene sequence: CDR1 MDHEN, CDR2 SYDVKM. Trimming shortened V by 6 bases and J by 2 bases, and 10 bases separated the two germline ends. This CDR3 contains 13 residues. The CDR3 region has the DNA TGTGCCAGCAGCCCCCGCCCCAACACTGAAGCTTTCTTT. It translates to CASSPRPNTEAFF.

This clonotype was seen just once. The rearrangement links TRBV5-1 to TRBJ1-5; no reliable D call. CDR1 and CDR2 (germline): SGHRS, YFSETQ. The V end was cut by 0 bases, the J end by 0 bases, with 16 bases between. There are 18 residues in the CDR3. CDR3 sequence: CASSLARKGGNSNQPQHF. The CDR3 DNA is TGCGCCAGCAGCTTGGCAAGGAAGGGTGGGAATAGCAATCAGCCCCAGCATTTT.

This clonotype showed up just a few times. The chain has TRBV20-1 and TRBJ2-1, with a possible D match to TRBD2 (6 bases). Germline values: CDR1 DFQATT, CDR2 SNEGSKA (reference sequence). The V end was cut by 5 bases, the J end by 4 bases, with 12 bases between. The CDR3 runs 13 residues. The CDR3 protein is CSAWRGRYNEQFF. CDR3 sequence (DNA): TGCAGTGCTTGGAGGGGACGGTACAATGAGCAGTTCTTC.

The rearrangement uses TRBV20-1 and TRBJ2-7; 8 bases map to TRBD1. The junction had 5 bases not matched to a gene; V was cut back by 2 bases and J by 5 bases. CDR1 and CDR2 (germline): DFQATT, SNEGSKA (reference sequence). The CDR3 is made up of 13 amino acids. The CDR3 region has the DNA TGCAGTGCTAGACACGACAGGGGCGACGAGCAGTACTTC. It specifies CSARHDRGDEQYF.

This clonotype has a handful of counts. The gene calls are TRBV29-1 and TRBJ2-5; D is perhaps TRBD1 (6 bases). Germline assignment: CDR1 SQVTM and CDR2 ANQGSEA. The CDR3 is 12 residues long. V was trimmed by 3 bases and J by 5 bases, leaving 10 bases between them. CDR3: CSVDTGSETQYF. The CDR3 DNA follows: TGCAGCGTTGATACAGGGAGTGAGACCCAGTACTTC.

This clonotype was recorded many times. V is TRBV7-6 and J is TRBJ2-7, with D unresolved. This CDR3 has 14 amino acids. Germline CDR1 reads SGHVS; CDR2 reads FNYEAQ. V dropped 0 bases and J dropped 2 bases, with 8 bases sitting between them. The CDR3: CASSLASTPYEQYF. The CDR3 nucleotides read TGTGCCAGCAGCTTAGCTTCCACTCCCTACGAGCAGTACTTC. Full variable domain (outside the CDR3, taken from reference TRBV7-6 and TRBJ2-7): GAGVSQSPRYKVTKRGQDVALRCDPISGHVSLYWYRQALGQGPEFLTYFNYEAQQDKSGLPNDRFSAERPEGSISTLTIQRTEQRDSAMYRCASSLASTPYEQYFGPGTRLTVT.

This clonotype was detected many times. J is TRBJ2-1 and V is TRBV12-3 or TRBV12-4; TRBD1 aligns across 7 bases. The V and J ends lost 4 bases and 0 bases, in that order; junction bases with no gene match: 6. The CDR3 contains 16 residues. CDR3 in amino acids: CASSSADRISYNEQFF. In DNA form, the CDR3 reads TGTGCCAGCAGTTCCGCGGACAGGATCTCCTACAATGAGCAGTTCTTC.

This clonotype came up many times. The chain employs TRBV12-3 or TRBV12-4 and TRBJ2-1, with D uncertain. CDR3 length: 14 amino acids. V lost 3 bases to trimming and J lost 3 bases, with 9 bases between them. The CDR3 DNA sequence: TGTGCCAGCAGTTTCGGGCAGGTCTACAATGAGCAGTTCTTC. It is translated as CASSFGQVYNEQFF.

This clonotype was found many times. The CDR3 DNA reads TGTGCCAGCAGCCAGGTATATGAGCAGTTCTTC. It encodes CASSQVYEQFF. The chain joins TRBV6-2 or TRBV6-3 to TRBJ2-1; unclear D gene. The CDR3 has 11 amino acids. CDR1 is MNHEY and CDR2 is SVGEGT in the germline V gene. Trimming removed 6 bases at V and 8 bases at J, with 8 bases between.

This clonotype has a count of ten or more. The genes are TRBV12-3 or TRBV12-4 and TRBJ1-2; perhaps TRBD1 as D (6 bases). The CDR3 length is 14 residues. V was pared by 5 bases and J by 3 bases, with 13 bases between. This CDR3 is CASSPTGSDYGYTF. DNA for the CDR3: TGTGCCAGCAGTCCCACAGGGTCGGACTATGGCTACACCTTC.

This clonotype has at least ten counts. The gene calls are TRBV29-1 and TRBJ1-1, with TRBD1 matching 7 bases. V trimming: 5 bases; J trimming: 0 bases; junction bases outside the gene matches: 6. Germline V gene data show CDR1 as SQVTM and CDR2 as ANQGSEA. The CDR3 has 14 residues. CDR3 sequence (DNA): TGCAGCGTTCTGGGACAGCGGCTGAACACTGAAGCTTTCTTT. Its translation is CSVLGQRLNTEAFF.

The chain carries TRBV5-1 and TRBJ2-2; possible D gene TRBD1, 6 bases. The CDR3 has 15 amino acids. V was clipped by 1 base and J by 3 bases, with 10 bases between them. Per germline, CDR1 SGHRS and CDR2 YFSETQ. The chain's CDR3 is CASSLSPGDTGELFF. The CDR3 nucleotides read TGCGCCAGCAGCTTGTCCCCAGGGGACACCGGGGAGCTGTTTTTT.

The rearrangement joins TRBV2 to TRBJ2-7; 11 bases are shared with TRBD2. Germline CDR1 and CDR2: SNHLY and FYNNEI. The CDR3 length is 14 residues. With 8 bases clipped from V and 2 bases from J, the junction kept 5 bases outside the gene matches. CDR3 sequence (DNA): TGTGCCAGCGTAGCGGGAGGGAAGACCTACGAGCAGTACTTC. It yields the protein CASVAGGKTYEQYF.

The rearrangement uses TRBV6-2 or TRBV6-3 and TRBJ2-1; D unclear. CDR1 is MNHEY, CDR2 SVGEGT, per germline. V was trimmed by 5 bases and J by 0 bases, leaving 14 bases between them. This CDR3 has 16 residues. CDR3 in DNA: TGTGCCAGCAGTAGGCCGACACAGAGCTCCTACAATGAGCAGTTCTTC. It encodes CASSRPTQSSYNEQFF.

This clonotype was observed a few times. The rearrangement links TRBV20-1 to TRBJ1-2; D unclear. V was clipped by 7 bases and J by 2 bases, with 11 bases between them. The germline gives CDR1 DFQATT, CDR2 SNEGSKA (reference sequence). This CDR3 contains 12 residues. CDR3 in amino acids: CSGTGSNYGYTF. Written as DNA, the CDR3 is TGCAGTGGTACGGGCTCAAACTATGGCTACACCTTC.

This chain links TRBV20-1 with TRBJ2-7; TRBD2 is a possible D gene (5 bases). CDR1 is DFQATT and CDR2 is SNEGSKA in the germline V gene (reference sequence). The V gene lost 3 bases and the J gene lost 3 bases, with 15 bases spanning the gap. This CDR3 region has 14 residues. The DNA for the CDR3 is TGCAGTGCTAGCTCGGGGTACAGTCTCTACGAGCAGTACTTC. As protein: CSASSGYSLYEQYF.

The gene calls are TRBV5-1 and TRBJ2-5, with 11 bases aligning to TRBD1. Germline CDR1 reads SGHRS; CDR2 reads YFSETQ. V dropped 4 bases and J dropped 3; count of bases not matched to a gene: 11. This CDR3 contains 17 residues. The CDR3 sequence is CASSRDRGIGPEETQYF. In DNA form, the CDR3 reads TGCGCCAGCAGCCGGGACAGGGGGATAGGGCCTGAAGAGACCCAGTACTTC.

This clonotype was observed a few times. The genes are TRBV29-1 and TRBJ2-3; no clear D. The CDR3 length is 13 residues. Germline CDR1 and CDR2: SQVTM and ANQGSEA. V was clipped by 4 bases and J by 0 bases, with 8 bases between them. The CDR3 DNA reads as TGCAGCGTTGGGTCCAGGAGCACAGATACGCAGTATTTT. This codes for CSVGSRSTDTQYF.

To note about this clonotype: A much bigger clone sits one base away, suggesting this may be a read error. This chain links TRBV7-2 with TRBJ2-1; 7 bases align to TRBD2. Trimming removed 3 bases from V and 10 bases from J; junction bases left unmatched: 12. Looked up from germline, CDR1 is SGHTA and CDR2 is FQGNSA. CDR3 length: 15 amino acids. The CDR3 sequence is CASSFPELAIKEQFF. The CDR3 nucleotides are TGTGCCAGCAGCTTCCCGGAACTAGCGATAAAGGAGCAGTTCTTC.

This clonotype has more than one count but fewer than ten. The V gene is TRBV6-5, the J gene TRBJ2-1, with 13 bases matching TRBD2. After removal of 4 bases from V and 4 bases from J, the junction contained 7 bases not matched to a gene. CDR1 and CDR2 from the germline V gene are MNHEY and SVGAGI. This CDR3 is built from 17 residues. In DNA, the CDR3 is TGTGCCAGCAGTTTCACTAGCGGGAGGGCCTTGTACAATGAGCAGTTCTTC. Translated, it gives CASSFTSGRALYNEQFF.

This sequence joins TRBV29-1 and TRBJ1-2; D possibly corresponds to TRBD1 (6 bases). CDR1 is SQVTM, CDR2 ANQGSEA, per germline. V shed 2 bases and J shed 8 bases, with 15 bases lying between them. This CDR3 has 13 residues. The CDR3 bases are TGCAGCGTTGAAACAGGGACCGGTCGGGGCTACACCTTC. This gives the protein CSVETGTGRGYTF. Full variable domain (outside the CDR3, taken from reference TRBV29-1 and TRBJ1-2): SAVISQKPSRDICQRGTSLTIQCQVDSQVTMMFWYRQQPGQSLTLIATANQGSEATYESGFVIDKFPISRPNLTFSTLTVSNMSPEDSSIYLCSVETGTGRGYTFGSGTRLTVV.

This rearrangement joins TRBV18 to TRBJ1-5; tentatively, D is TRBD1 (5 bases). This CDR3 has 14 residues. V was cut by 4 bases and J by 0 bases, with 7 bases left in between. Looked up from germline, CDR1 is KGHSH and CDR2 is LQKENI. CDR3: CASSRGYSNQPQHF. CDR3 DNA sequence: TGTGCCAGCTCACGGGGGTATAGCAATCAGCCCCAGCATTTT.